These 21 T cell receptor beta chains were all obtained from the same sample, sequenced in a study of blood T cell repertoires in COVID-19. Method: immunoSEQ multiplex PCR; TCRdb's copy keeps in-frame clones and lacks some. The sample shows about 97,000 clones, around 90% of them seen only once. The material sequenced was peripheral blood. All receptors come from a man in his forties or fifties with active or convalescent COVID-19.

Here the CDR3 DNA reads TGTGCCAGCAGTGAAGGGACTAGCCCCAAAAACATTCAGTACTTC. Its translation: CASSEGTSPKNIQYF. This chain links TRBV2 with TRBJ2-4, with 8 bases aligning to TRBD2. Losses at the gene ends were 1 base for V and 2 bases for J; bases not matched to a gene: 1. The length of the CDR3 is 15 residues. The germline V gene encodes CDR1 SNHLY and CDR2 FYNNEI. The complete variable domain, with remaining parts taken from reference TRBV2 and TRBJ2-4, reads EPEVTQTPSHQVTQMGQEVILRCVPISNHLYFYWYRQILGQKVEFLVSFYNNEISEKSEIFDDQFSVERPDGSNFTLKIRSTKLEDSAMYFCASSEGTSPKNIQYFGAGTRLSVL.

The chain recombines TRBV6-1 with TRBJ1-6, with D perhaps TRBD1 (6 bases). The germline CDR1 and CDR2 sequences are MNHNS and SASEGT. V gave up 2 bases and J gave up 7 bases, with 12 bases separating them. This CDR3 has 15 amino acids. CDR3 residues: CASSENSGANSPLHF. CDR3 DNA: TGTGCCAGCAGTGAAAATTCAGGGGCCAATTCACCCCTCCACTTT.

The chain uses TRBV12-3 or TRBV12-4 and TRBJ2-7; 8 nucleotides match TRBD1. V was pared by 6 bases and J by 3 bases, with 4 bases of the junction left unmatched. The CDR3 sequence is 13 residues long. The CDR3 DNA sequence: TGTGCCAGCAGCAGGGGGCTGCTCTACGAGCAGTACGTC. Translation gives CASSRGLLYEQYV.

This CDR3 reads CASRGTSLSNTGELFF. The CDR3 DNA sequence: TGTGCCAGCAGAGGGACTAGCCTTTCGAACACCGGGGAGCTGTTTTTT. V usage is TRBV27 and J usage is TRBJ2-2; 9 bases agree with TRBD2. Germline lookup yields CDR1 MNHEY and CDR2 SMNVEV (reference sequence). The CDR3 sequence is 16 residues long. V was pared by 6 bases and J by 0 bases, with 5 bases of the junction left unmatched.

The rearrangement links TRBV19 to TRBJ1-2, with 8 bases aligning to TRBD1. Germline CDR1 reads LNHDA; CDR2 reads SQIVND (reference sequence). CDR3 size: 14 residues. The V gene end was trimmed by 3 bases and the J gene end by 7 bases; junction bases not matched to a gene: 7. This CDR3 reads CASSMTTGDGGYTF. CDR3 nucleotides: TGTGCCAGTAGTATGACGACAGGGGACGGTGGCTACACCTTC. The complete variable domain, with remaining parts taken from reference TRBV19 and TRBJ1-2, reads DGGITQSPKYLFRKEGQNVTLSCEQNLNHDAMYWYRQDPGQGLRLIYYSQIVNDFQKGDIAEGYSVSREKKESFPLTVTSAQKNPTAFYLCASSMTTGDGGYTFGSGTRLTVV.

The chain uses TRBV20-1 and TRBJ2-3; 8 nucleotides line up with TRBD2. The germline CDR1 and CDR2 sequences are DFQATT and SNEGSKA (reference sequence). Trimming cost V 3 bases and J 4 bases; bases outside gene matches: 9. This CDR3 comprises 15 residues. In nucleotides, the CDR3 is TGCAGTGCTAGTGATCGGCGGGGGGAACCAGATACGCAGTATTTT. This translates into CSASDRRGEPDTQYF.

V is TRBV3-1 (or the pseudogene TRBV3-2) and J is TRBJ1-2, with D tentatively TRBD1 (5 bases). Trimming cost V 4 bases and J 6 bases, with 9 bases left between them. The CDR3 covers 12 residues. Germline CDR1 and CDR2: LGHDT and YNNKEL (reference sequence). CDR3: CASSPQGNGYTF. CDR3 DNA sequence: TGTGCCAGCAGCCCCCAGGGAAATGGCTACACCTTC.

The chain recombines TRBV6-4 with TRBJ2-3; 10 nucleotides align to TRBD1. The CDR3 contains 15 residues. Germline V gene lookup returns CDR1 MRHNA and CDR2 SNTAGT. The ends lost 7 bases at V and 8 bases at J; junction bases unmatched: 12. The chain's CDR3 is CASILGQGDSGTQYF. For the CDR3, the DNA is TGTGCCAGCATCCTCGGACAGGGGGATTCAGGTACGCAGTATTTT.

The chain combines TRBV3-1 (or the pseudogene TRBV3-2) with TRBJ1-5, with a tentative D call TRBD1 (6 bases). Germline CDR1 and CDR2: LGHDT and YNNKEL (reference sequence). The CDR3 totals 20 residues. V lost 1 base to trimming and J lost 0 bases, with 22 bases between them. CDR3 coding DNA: TGTGCCAGCAGCCAAGTAGCCCTAGGAAGTGGCAGGGGTAGCAATCAGCCCCAGCATTTT. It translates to CASSQVALGSGRGSNQPQHF.

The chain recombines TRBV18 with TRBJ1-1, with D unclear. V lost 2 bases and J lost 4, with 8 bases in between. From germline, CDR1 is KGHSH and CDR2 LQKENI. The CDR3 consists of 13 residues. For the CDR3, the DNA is TGTGCCAGCTCACCATCCTTCTTCACTGAAGCTTTCTTT. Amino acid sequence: CASSPSFFTEAFF.

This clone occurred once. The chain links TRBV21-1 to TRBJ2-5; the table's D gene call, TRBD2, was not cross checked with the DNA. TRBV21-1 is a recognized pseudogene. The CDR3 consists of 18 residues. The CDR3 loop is CASSARPPGLGPQETQYF. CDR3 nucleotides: TGTGCCAGCAGCGCCCGACCCCCCGGACTGGGCCCCCAAGAGACCCAGTACTTC.

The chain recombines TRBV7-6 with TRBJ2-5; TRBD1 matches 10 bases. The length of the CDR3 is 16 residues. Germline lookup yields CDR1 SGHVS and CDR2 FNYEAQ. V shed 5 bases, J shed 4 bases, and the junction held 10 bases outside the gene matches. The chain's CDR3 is CASSPTTGGSGETQYF. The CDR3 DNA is TGTGCCAGCAGCCCAACGACAGGGGGCTCGGGAGAGACCCAGTACTTC.

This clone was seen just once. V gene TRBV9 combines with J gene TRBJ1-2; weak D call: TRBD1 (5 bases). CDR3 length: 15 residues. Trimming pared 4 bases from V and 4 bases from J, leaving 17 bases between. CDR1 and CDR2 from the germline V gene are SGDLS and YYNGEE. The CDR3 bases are TGTGCCAGCAGCCCTAGCGGGGGGGGTTCCTATGGCTACACCTTC. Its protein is CASSPSGGGSYGYTF.

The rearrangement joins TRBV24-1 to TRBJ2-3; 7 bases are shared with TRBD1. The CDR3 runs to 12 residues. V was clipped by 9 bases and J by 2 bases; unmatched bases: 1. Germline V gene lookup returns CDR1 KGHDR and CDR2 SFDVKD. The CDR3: CATGTDTDTQYF. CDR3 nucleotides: TGTGCCACCGGGACAGACACAGATACGCAGTATTTT.

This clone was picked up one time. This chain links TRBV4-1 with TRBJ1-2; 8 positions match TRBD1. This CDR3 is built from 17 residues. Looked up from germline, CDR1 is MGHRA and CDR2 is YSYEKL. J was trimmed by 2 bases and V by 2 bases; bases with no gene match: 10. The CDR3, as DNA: TGCGCCAGCAGCCAACAACCCGGACAGGGAGGGAACTATGGCTACACCTTC. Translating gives CASSQQPGQGGNYGYTF.

The CDR3 protein is CASSLGGLSYEQYV. CDR3 coding DNA: TGTGCCAGCAGCTTAGGGGGACTATCCTACGAGCAGTACGTC. The gene calls are TRBV11-2 and TRBJ2-7; the match to TRBD2 covers 7 bases. With 1 base clipped from V and 1 base from J, the junction kept 1 base outside the gene matches. Germline values: CDR1 SGHAT, CDR2 FQNNGV. This CDR3 is built from 14 residues.

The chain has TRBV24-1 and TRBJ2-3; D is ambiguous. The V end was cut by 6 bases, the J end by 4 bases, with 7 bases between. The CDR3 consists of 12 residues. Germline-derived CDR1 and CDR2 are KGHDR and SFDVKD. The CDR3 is CATSLGADTQYF. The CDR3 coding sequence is TGTGCCACCAGTCTAGGCGCAGATACGCAGTATTTT.

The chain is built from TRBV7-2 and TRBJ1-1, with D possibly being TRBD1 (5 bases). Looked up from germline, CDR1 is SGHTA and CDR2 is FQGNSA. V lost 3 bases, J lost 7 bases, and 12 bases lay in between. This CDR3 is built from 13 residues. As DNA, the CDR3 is TGTGCCAGCAGCTTCGATGGGAGGGGTGAAGCTTTCTTT. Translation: CASSFDGRGEAFF.

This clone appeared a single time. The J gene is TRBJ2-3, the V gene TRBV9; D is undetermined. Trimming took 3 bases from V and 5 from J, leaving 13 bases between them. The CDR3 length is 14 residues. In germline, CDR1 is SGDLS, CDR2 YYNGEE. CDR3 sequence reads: CASSASPDIDTQYF. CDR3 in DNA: TGTGCCAGCAGCGCGAGCCCTGACATAGATACGCAGTATTTT. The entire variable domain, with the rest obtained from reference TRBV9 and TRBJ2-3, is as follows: DSGVTQTPKHLITATGQRVTLRCSPRSGDLSVYWYQQSLDQGLQFLIQYYNGEERAKGNILERFSAQQFPDLHSELNLSSLELGDSALYFCASSASPDIDTQYFGPGTRLTVL.

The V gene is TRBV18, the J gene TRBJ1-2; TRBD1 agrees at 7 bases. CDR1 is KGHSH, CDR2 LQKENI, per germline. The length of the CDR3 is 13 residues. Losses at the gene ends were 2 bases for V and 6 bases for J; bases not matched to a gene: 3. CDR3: CASSPRQGDGYTF. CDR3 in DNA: TGTGCCAGCTCACCAAGGCAGGGGGATGGCTACACCTTC.

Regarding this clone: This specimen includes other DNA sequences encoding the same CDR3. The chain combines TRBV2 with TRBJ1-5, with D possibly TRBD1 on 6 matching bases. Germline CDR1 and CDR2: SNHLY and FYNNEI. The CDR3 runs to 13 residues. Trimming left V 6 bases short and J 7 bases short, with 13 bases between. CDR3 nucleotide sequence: TGTGCCAGCAGCCCCACAGGGCCACAGCCCCAGCATTTT. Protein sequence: CASSPTGPQPQHF.